These 28 T cell receptor beta chains came from one sample sequenced in a study of cytomegalovirus exposure and HLA in healthy donors. Assay: immunoSEQ multiplex PCR; the TCRdb copy retains only in-frame clones and omits some. The data show 150,000 or so clones, less than 90% seen once. Input material: PBMCs. The origin of the receptors is a young man in good health and CMV-seropositive.

This sequence joins TRBV6-6 and TRBJ1-1; a possible D gene is TRBD1 (6 bases). The CDR3 covers 14 residues. Germline V CDR1 and CDR2: MNHNY, SVGAGI (reference sequence). The ends were cut back, 5 bases at V and 5 bases at J, with 15 bases in the middle. The CDR3 sequence: CASSPQGQGTEAFF. CDR3 bases: TGTGCCAGCAGTCCTCAGGGGCAGGGTACTGAAGCTTTCTTT.

The rearrangement uses TRBV4-1 and TRBJ2-7; 11 positions match TRBD1. V trimming: 0 bases; J trimming: 3 bases; junction bases outside the gene matches: 1. The CDR3 runs 15 residues. Looked up from germline, CDR1 is MGHRA and CDR2 is YSYEKL. CDR3 sequence: CASSQEDRGLYEQYF. The CDR3 DNA reads TGCGCCAGCAGCCAAGAGGACAGGGGGCTCTACGAGCAGTACTTC.

The CDR3 protein is CASRPGAYTDTQYF. The CDR3 DNA reads TGTGCCAGCAGACCGGGAGCATACACAGATACGCAGTATTTT. The chain links TRBV6-6 to TRBJ2-3, with a tentative D call TRBD2 (6 bases). V lost 6 bases and J lost 2, with 12 bases in between. The CDR3 totals 14 residues. Per the germline V gene, CDR1 is MNHNY and CDR2 is SVGAGI (reference sequence).

This sequence joins TRBV10-3 and TRBJ2-1; D uncertain. CDR1 and CDR2 from the germline V gene are ENHRY and SYGVKD. V dropped 3 bases and J dropped 7 bases, with 10 bases sitting between them. The CDR3 runs 13 residues. CDR3 sequence reads: CAISETARNEQFF. The CDR3 coding sequence is TGTGCCATCAGTGAAACTGCAAGAAATGAGCAGTTCTTC.

The V call is TRBV25-1, the J call TRBJ2-7, with 9 nucleotides matching TRBD1. This CDR3 spans 14 amino acids. The junction had 5 bases not matched to a gene; V was cut back by 8 bases and J by 0 bases. From germline, CDR1 is MGHDK and CDR2 SYGVNS. DNA of the CDR3: TGTGCCAGCGGGGGGACAGGGAGCTCCTACGAGCAGTACTTC. It yields the protein CASGGTGSSYEQYF.

V gene TRBV7-9 combines with J gene TRBJ2-3; tentatively, D is TRBD1 (6 bases). The CDR3 loop spans 16 amino acids. CDR1 is SEHNR and CDR2 is FQNEAQ in the germline V gene (reference sequence). Trimming took 4 bases from V and 2 from J, leaving 16 bases between them. The CDR3 protein is CASSSDLQGPTDTQYF. The CDR3 DNA follows: TGTGCCAGCAGCTCGGACCTACAGGGACCCACAGATACGCAGTATTTT.

The chain carries TRBV7-2 and TRBJ2-1; D is perhaps TRBD1 (6 bases). Trimming removed 0 bases from V and 7 bases from J, with 13 bases in between. This CDR3 has 15 amino acids. Germline V gives CDR1 SGHTA, CDR2 FQGNSA. CDR3 sequence reads: CASSLAGAPPNEQFF. DNA of the CDR3: TGTGCCAGCAGCTTAGCGGGGGCCCCCCCAAATGAGCAGTTCTTC.

This chain connects TRBV6-1 to TRBJ2-7; D may be TRBD1 (5 bases). Germline V gene lookup returns CDR1 MNHNS and CDR2 SASEGT. This CDR3 has 15 residues. The V gene lost 0 bases and the J gene lost 5 bases, with 14 bases spanning the gap. The CDR3 sequence: CASSEAQGKGNEQYF. CDR3 coding DNA: TGTGCCAGCAGTGAAGCCCAGGGCAAAGGCAACGAGCAGTACTTC.

This chain links TRBV7-3 with TRBJ2-5, with no clear D. CDR3 length: 16 residues. The germline gives CDR1 SGHTA, CDR2 FQGTGA. The V and J ends lost 3 bases and 9 bases respectively, with 23 bases between them. The CDR3: CASSFAGIESKSPQYF. The CDR3 DNA is TGTGCCAGCAGCTTCGCAGGAATCGAGTCCAAGAGTCCCCAGTACTTC.

This chain links TRBV7-9 with TRBJ1-1, with 8 positions matching TRBD1. The germline V gene encodes CDR1 SEHNR and CDR2 FQNEAQ (reference sequence). V lost 3 bases to trimming and J lost 1 base; unmatched junction nucleotides: 4. The CDR3 runs 15 residues. In DNA form, the CDR3 reads TGTGCCAGCAGCTTGGACAGGGCTCGGAACACTGAAGCTTTCTTT. Translation gives CASSLDRARNTEAFF.

CDR3 sequence reads: CASSLIGGLYSTDTQYF. The CDR3 nucleotides read TGTGCCAGCAGCTTAATAGGAGGCCTCTATAGCACAGATACGCAGTATTTT. The chain is built from TRBV7-3 and TRBJ2-3, with D perhaps TRBD2 (5 bases). Germline-derived CDR1 and CDR2 are SGHTA and FQGTGA. V dropped 1 base and J dropped 0 bases, with 14 bases sitting between them. The CDR3 runs 17 residues.

The chain couples TRBV19 to TRBJ2-3, with 8 bases that match TRBD2. V gave up 6 bases and J gave up 1 base; unmatched junction bases: 6. There are 15 residues in the CDR3. CDR1 and CDR2 (germline): LNHDA, SQIVND (reference sequence). The CDR3 loop is CASRGPGLGTDTQYF. The DNA for the CDR3 is TGTGCCAGTAGGGGACCGGGACTAGGCACAGATACGCAGTATTTT.

The gene calls are TRBV25-1 and TRBJ1-1; possible D gene TRBD1, 5 bases. Trimming took off 1 base at V and 4 bases at J, with 13 bases between the two ends. This CDR3 comprises 15 residues. Looked up from germline, CDR1 is MGHDK and CDR2 is SYGVNS. The CDR3 is CASSESMGGGTEAFF. CDR3 sequence (DNA): TGTGCCAGCAGTGAATCGATGGGGGGGGGCACTGAAGCTTTCTTT.

The chain is built from TRBV23-1 and TRBJ1-5; D is unclear. TRBV23-1 is given ORF status, its function remaining uncertain. CDR3 length equals 16 residues. The V gene lost 6 bases and the J gene lost 1 base, with 16 bases spanning the gap. CDR3 sequence: CASRHPRLQSNQPQHF. CDR3 in DNA: TGCGCCAGCAGACATCCCAGGTTACAAAGCAATCAGCCCCAGCATTTT.

The rearrangement joins TRBV7-3 to TRBJ2-1; perhaps TRBD1 as D (5 bases). The V end lost 1 base, the J end lost 6 bases, and 7 bases lay between the germline ends. Germline CDR1 SGHTA, CDR2 FQGTGA. The CDR3 sequence is 13 residues long. The CDR3 loop reads CASSLIGVNEQFF. CDR3 nucleotides: TGTGCCAGCAGCTTAATAGGGGTCAATGAGCAGTTCTTC.

This chain links TRBV29-1 with TRBJ2-3; D may be TRBD2 (5 bases). This CDR3 has 15 residues. Trimming removed 7 bases from V and 0 bases from J, with 17 bases in between. The germline gives CDR1 SQVTM, CDR2 ANQGSEA. CDR3 amino acids: CSGAYSWTSTDTQYF. DNA for the CDR3: TGCAGCGGGGCGTATTCTTGGACTAGCACAGATACGCAGTATTTT.

The genes are TRBV20-1 and TRBJ1-2; D is uncertain. The CDR3 contains 11 residues. The germline V gene encodes CDR1 DFQATT and CDR2 SNEGSKA (reference sequence). V lost 3 bases, J lost 8 bases, and 10 bases lay in between. CDR3 amino acids: CSARLQAGYTF. The DNA for the CDR3 is TGCAGTGCTAGGCTCCAGGCGGGCTACACCTTC.

The gene calls are TRBV29-1 and TRBJ1-1, with D tentatively TRBD1 (6 bases). V lost 4 bases and J lost 4, with 10 bases in between. Germline CDR1 SQVTM, CDR2 ANQGSEA. The CDR3 consists of 12 residues. The CDR3 nucleotides are TGCAGCGTTGCAGGGGATGGCACTGAAGCTTTCTTT. It codes for CSVAGDGTEAFF.

The genes are TRBV18 and TRBJ2-7, with D possibly TRBD2 on 5 matching bases. V lost 0 bases, J lost 3 bases, and 9 bases lay in between. CDR1 is KGHSH and CDR2 is LQKENI in the germline V gene. The CDR3 runs to 14 residues. The CDR3 loop is CASSPPHGNYEQYF. In DNA, the CDR3 is TGTGCCAGCTCACCACCGCACGGGAACTACGAGCAGTACTTC.

This clone has just a few counts. The V call is TRBV5-8, the J call TRBJ1-1; 8 bases line up with TRBD1. CDR1 and CDR2 (germline): SGHTS, YDEGEE. The V segment lost 10 bases and the J segment 3 bases; nucleotides outside the gene matches: 14. The CDR3 is 15 residues long. The CDR3 sequence: CAGQTGDYGDTEAFF. CDR3 coding DNA: TGTGCCGGTCAGACAGGGGATTATGGGGACACTGAAGCTTTCTTT.

The chain is built from TRBV2 and TRBJ1-5, with D perhaps matching TRBD1 (6 bases). The V end was cut by 2 bases, the J end by 4 bases, with 9 bases between. The CDR3 consists of 14 residues. CDR1 and CDR2 from the germline V gene are SNHLY and FYNNEI. CDR3 sequence: CASSERTANQPQHF. For the CDR3, the DNA is TGTGCCAGCAGTGAAAGGACAGCGAATCAGCCCCAGCATTTT. Together with reference TRBV2 and TRBJ1-5, the CDR3 gives the full variable domain: EPEVTQTPSHQVTQMGQEVILRCVPISNHLYFYWYRQILGQKVEFLVSFYNNEISEKSEIFDDQFSVERPDGSNFTLKIRSTKLEDSAMYFCASSERTANQPQHFGDGTRLSIL.

The rearrangement links TRBV27 to TRBJ2-5, with 9 bases identical to TRBD1. Looked up from germline, CDR1 is MNHEY and CDR2 is SMNVEV (reference sequence). J gave up 2 bases and V 5 bases, and 9 bases lay outside the gene matches. This CDR3 is 16 amino acids long. The CDR3 nucleotides are TGTGCCAGCAGTCCGGACAGGGGATCCCTTCAAGAGACCCAGTACTTC. Encoded protein: CASSPDRGSLQETQYF.

This clone was seen only a few times. The chain links TRBV14 to TRBJ2-5; D possibly corresponds to TRBD1 (6 bases). CDR3 length: 15 residues. With 1 base removed from V and 4 bases from J, the gap between germline ends came to 13 bases. Germline lookup yields CDR1 SGHDN and CDR2 FVKESK. CDR3 sequence reads: CASSQGGQLVETQYF. The CDR3 bases are TGTGCCAGCAGCCAAGGCGGACAGTTAGTAGAGACCCAGTACTTC.

The rearrangement links TRBV5-5 to TRBJ1-2; D remains unclear. This CDR3 has 14 residues. V shed 4 bases and J shed 4 bases, with 14 bases lying between them. Germline V gene lookup returns CDR1 SGHKS and CDR2 YYEKEE (reference sequence). The DNA of the CDR3 is TGTGCCAGCAGCCACATGGCAGAAATCTATGGCTACACCTTC. Encoded protein: CASSHMAEIYGYTF.

The chain carries TRBV27 and TRBJ1-2; D might be TRBD1 (5 bases). This CDR3 has 15 residues. Germline assignment: CDR1 MNHEY and CDR2 SMNVEV (reference sequence). The ends were cut back, 7 bases at V and 5 bases at J, with 20 bases in the middle. Here the CDR3 DNA reads TGTGCCAGCAACCCAAAGGCAGGGTCATGGTATGGCTACACCTTC. Amino acids: CASNPKAGSWYGYTF.

This chain uses TRBV27 with TRBJ2-5; tentatively, D is TRBD1 (5 bases). V was cut by 3 bases and J by 5 bases, with 16 bases left in between. Germline CDR1 MNHEY, CDR2 SMNVEV (reference sequence). The CDR3 is 15 residues long. The DNA for the CDR3 is TGTGCCAGCAGTTTGGGCAGGGTGTATATGGAGACCCAGTACTTC. Amino acids: CASSLGRVYMETQYF.

This clone occurred once. The genes are TRBV6-5 and TRBJ2-2; 8 bases match TRBD2. The trim removed 2 bases at V and 5 bases at J, leaving 4 bases unmatched. The CDR3 sequence is 15 residues long. In germline, CDR1 is MNHEY, CDR2 SVGAGI. CDR3: CASSYPGGGTGELFF. CDR3 sequence (DNA): TGTGCCAGCAGTTACCCGGGGGGGGGAACCGGGGAGCTGTTTTTT.

This sequence joins TRBV28 and TRBJ1-2; 8 bases fit TRBD1. V lost 2 bases and J lost 7; bases outside the gene matches: 6. The CDR3 runs 14 residues. From germline, CDR1 is MDHEN and CDR2 SYDVKM. The CDR3 DNA is TGTGCCAGCAGTTTAGGAGGGACAGGCCGTGGCTACACCTTC. Translation: CASSLGGTGRGYTF.